Listed here are 2 T cell receptor beta chains from one sample, sequenced in a study of blood T cell repertoires in COVID-19. Generated by immunoSEQ multiplex PCR, the TCRdb table keeps only in-frame clones and is missing some. The sample shows about 75,000 clones, roughly 90% of them seen only once. Sequenced material: peripheral blood. These receptors were taken from a human donor in a cohort sampled during active COVID-19.

The rearrangement joins TRBV28 to TRBJ1-5; the D is unclear. Trimming took off 3 bases at V and 0 bases at J, with 3 bases between the two ends. The length of the CDR3 is 13 residues. CDR1 and CDR2 from the germline V gene are MDHEN and SYDVKM. The CDR3 bases are TGTGCCAGCAGTTTTCTTAGCAATCAGCCCCAGCATTTT. Its protein is CASSFLSNQPQHF.

This clone showed up just a few times. V is TRBV14 and J is TRBJ2-3; 9 bases are shared with TRBD2. Trimming removed 3 bases from V and 5 bases from J; junction bases left unmatched: 6. The CDR3 has 15 residues. Per germline, CDR1 SGHDN and CDR2 FVKESK. The chain's CDR3 is CASSQVAGAGDTQYF. The CDR3 nucleotides are TGTGCCAGCAGCCAGGTAGCGGGGGCGGGAGATACGCAGTATTTT.